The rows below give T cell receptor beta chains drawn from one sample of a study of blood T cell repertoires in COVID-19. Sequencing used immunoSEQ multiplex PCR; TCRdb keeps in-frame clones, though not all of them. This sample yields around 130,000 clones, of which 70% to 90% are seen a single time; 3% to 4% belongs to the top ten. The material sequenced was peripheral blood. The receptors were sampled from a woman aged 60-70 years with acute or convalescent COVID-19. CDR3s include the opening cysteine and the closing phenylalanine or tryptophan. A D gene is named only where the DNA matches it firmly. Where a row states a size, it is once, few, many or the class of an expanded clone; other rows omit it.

CASSLVGGAYEQYF,TGTGCCAGCAGCTTGGTGGGAGGGGCCTACGAGCAGTACTTC,TRBD2,TRBV5-4,NA,TRBJ2-7
CASSPTGAAGELFF,TGTGCCAGTAGTCCGACAGGGGCGGCCGGGGAGCTGTTTTTT,TRBD1,TRBV19,NA,TRBJ2-2
CASLRLAVYQETQYF,TGTGCCAGCCTGAGACTAGCGGTGTACCAAGAGACCCAGTACTTC,TRBD2,TRBV2,NA,TRBJ2-5
CARSLGDRGSIMNSPLHF,TGTGCCAGAAGCTTAGGGGACAGGGGGTCTATAATGAATTCACCCCTCCACTTT,TRBD1,TRBV5-3,NA,TRBJ1-6
CASSRDFNTGELFF,TGTGCCAGCAGCCGGGACTTCAACACCGGGGAGCTGTTTTTT,NA,TRBV6-5,NA,TRBJ2-2
CASSPTGGDSGNTIYF,TGTGCCAGCTCGCCTACAGGGGGTGATAGTGGAAACACCATATATTTT,TRBD1,TRBV18,NA,TRBJ1-3
CASSPPRGVQYF,TGTGCCAGCAGCCCACCCCGGGGGGTTCAGTACTTC,TRBD2,TRBV7-6,NA,TRBJ2-4
CASSSGGVDYGYTF,TGTGCCAGCAGCTCCGGAGGAGTTGACTATGGCTACACCTTC,NA,TRBV7-9,NA,TRBJ1-2
CASSPGLASNIQYF,TGTGCCAGCAGCCCGGGACTAGCCTCGAACATTCAGTACTTC,TRBD2,TRBV3-1/TRBV3-2,NA,TRBJ2-4
CASSPREGVGYGYTF,TGCGCCAGCAGCCCGCGGGAGGGGGTAGGCTATGGCTACACCTTC,NA,TRBV5-1,NA,TRBJ1-2
CASSPHLAGGYNEQFF,TGTGCCAGCAGCCCCCACCTAGCGGGGGGCTACAATGAGCAGTTCTTC,TRBD2,TRBV9,few,TRBJ2-1
CASSRQGNYGYTF,TGTGCCAGCAGCAGACAGGGAAACTATGGCTACACCTTC,TRBD1,TRBV12-3/TRBV12-4,NA,TRBJ1-2
CASSLLAGGSGELFF,TGCGCCAGCAGCTTGCTAGCGGGAGGATCCGGGGAGCTGTTTTTT,TRBD2,TRBV5-1,NA,TRBJ2-2
CASSLNTGTDTQYF,TGCGCCAGCAGCTTAAATACAGGCACAGATACGCAGTATTTT,NA,TRBV5-1,NA,TRBJ2-3
CASSDLVPYEQYF,TGTGCCAGCAGTGATCTAGTACCCTACGAGCAGTACTTC,NA,TRBV2,NA,TRBJ2-7
CATQSAAGTDTQYF,TGTGCCACCCAATCCGCGGCGGGCACAGATACGCAGTATTTT,NA,TRBV19,NA,TRBJ2-3
CASSLFPHTEAFF,TGTGCCAGCAGTTTATTTCCTCACACTGAAGCTTTCTTT,NA,TRBV27,NA,TRBJ1-1
CASSYGGQGKGTEAFF,TGTGCCAGCAGTTACGGGGGACAGGGAAAGGGCACTGAAGCTTTCTTT,TRBD1,TRBV6-5,NA,TRBJ1-1
CATSRVSTSYNEQFF,TGTGCCACCAGCAGAGTATCGACTAGCTACAATGAGCAGTTCTTC,NA,TRBV15,NA,TRBJ2-1
CASSFSSGSQETQYF,TGTGCCAGCAGCTTTTCTAGCGGGTCACAAGAGACCCAGTACTTC,TRBD2,TRBV5-4,once,TRBJ2-5
CASSPQAGEKLFF,TGTGCCAGCTCACCGCAGGCAGGCGAAAAACTGTTTTTT,NA,TRBV18,NA,TRBJ1-4
CASSWDSVSNQPQHF,TGTGCCAGCAGTTGGGACAGTGTTAGCAATCAGCCCCAGCATTTT,TRBD1,TRBV6-5,NA,TRBJ1-5
CASSYSAGSLEGVRGYTF,TGTGCCAGCAGTTACAGCGCCGGGAGCCTGGAGGGAGTTCGGGGCTACACCTTC,NA,TRBV6-2/TRBV6-3,NA,TRBJ1-2
CAIRPAIGGVPYEQYF,TGTGCCATCAGGCCCGCAATAGGGGGGGTCCCCTACGAGCAGTACTTC,NA,TRBV10-3,NA,TRBJ2-7
CASSYGKRTDTQYF,TGTGCCAGCAGTTACGGCAAACGCACAGATACGCAGTATTTT,NA,TRBV6-6,NA,TRBJ2-3
CASSSPPQFVSFF,TGTGCCAGCAGTTCCCCTCCCCAGTTCGTTTCTTTCTTT,NA,TRBV6-1,NA,TRBJ1-1
CASSWTGSHTDTQYF,TGCGCCAGCAGCTGGACAGGGTCACACACAGATACGCAGTATTTT,TRBD1,TRBV5-1,NA,TRBJ2-3
CASSQTAGGYYEQYF,TGTGCCAGCAGCCAAACGGCGGGAGGGTACTACGAGCAGTACTTC,TRBD2,TRBV4-2,NA,TRBJ2-7
CASSRGGTLADTQYF,TGTGCCAGCAGTCGAGGCGGGACCTTAGCAGATACGCAGTATTTT,NA,TRBV25-1,NA,TRBJ2-3
CASSLEFTGELFF,TGTGCCAGCAGCCTCGAGTTCACCGGGGAGCTGTTTTTT,NA,TRBV28,NA,TRBJ2-2
CASSHPTGRGVAYNEQFF,TGTGCCAGCAGCCACCCGACAGGGAGAGGGGTCGCCTACAATGAGCAGTTCTTC,TRBD1,TRBV7-9,once,TRBJ2-1
CASSHGSGANVLTF,TGTGCCAGCAGCCACGGCTCTGGGGCCAACGTCCTGACTTTC,NA,TRBV4-2,NA,TRBJ2-6
CASSDRSYGYTF,TGCGCCAGCAGTGACAGGTCCTATGGCTACACCTTC,NA,TRBV10-1,NA,TRBJ1-2
CASFYEEAFF,TGTGCCAGTTTTTATGAGGAAGCTTTCTTT,NA,TRBV6-5,NA,TRBJ1-1
CASSKKTGDTEAFF,TGTGCCAGCAGCAAAAAGACAGGGGACACTGAAGCTTTCTTT,NA,TRBV21-1,NA,TRBJ1-1
CAWSVKGGVTDTQYF,TGTGCCTGGAGTGTTAAAGGGGGTGTCACAGATACGCAGTATTTT,NA,TRBV30,NA,TRBJ2-3
CASSRVDTQYF,TGTGCCAGCAGTAGAGTAGATACGCAGTATTTT,NA,TRBV6-5,NA,TRBJ2-3
CASSPEGHNYGYTF,TGTGCCAGCTCACCTGAGGGCCATAACTATGGCTACACCTTC,NA,TRBV18,NA,TRBJ1-2
CASSLTSGNEQFF,TGTGCCAGCAGCTTGACTAGCGGGAATGAGCAGTTCTTC,TRBD2,TRBV5-4,NA,TRBJ2-1
CATSGRGIGNSPLHF,TGTGCCACCAGTGGAAGGGGAATCGGTAATTCACCCCTCCACTTT,NA,TRBV28,NA,TRBJ1-6
CASRAGDSFNEQFF,TGTGCCAGCAGGGCAGGGGATTCGTTCAATGAGCAGTTCTTC,NA,TRBV7-8,NA,TRBJ2-1
CASSLPGGHTEAFF,TGTGCCAGCAGCTTACCAGGAGGTCACACTGAAGCTTTCTTT,NA,TRBV11-1,once,TRBJ1-1
CASSYGTLNEKLFF,TGTGCCAGCAGTTATGGGACACTGAATGAAAAACTGTTTTTT,NA,TRBV6-5,NA,TRBJ1-4
CASSPASWLARLQSSYEQYF,TGTGCCAGCAGCCCCGCCAGTTGGCTCGCCCGTCTTCAATCCTCCTACGAGCAGTACTTC,NA,TRBV3-1/TRBV3-2,NA,TRBJ2-7
CASTPARLAVTYEQYF,TGTGCCAGCACCCCCGCCCGGCTAGCGGTAACCTACGAGCAGTACTTC,TRBD2,TRBV6-2/TRBV6-3,NA,TRBJ2-7
CASSPRTDSNTGELFF,TGTGCCAGCTCACCCAGGACAGACTCGAACACCGGGGAGCTGTTTTTT,NA,TRBV18,once,TRBJ2-2
CASSFYVPVEADTEAFF,TGTGCCAGCAGCTTCTACGTCCCGGTCGAGGCGGACACTGAAGCTTTCTTT,NA,TRBV5-6,NA,TRBJ1-1
CASSKARGTSHNEQFF,TGTGCCAGCTCAAAGGCGAGGGGGACTAGCCACAATGAGCAGTTCTTC,TRBD2,TRBV18,NA,TRBJ2-1